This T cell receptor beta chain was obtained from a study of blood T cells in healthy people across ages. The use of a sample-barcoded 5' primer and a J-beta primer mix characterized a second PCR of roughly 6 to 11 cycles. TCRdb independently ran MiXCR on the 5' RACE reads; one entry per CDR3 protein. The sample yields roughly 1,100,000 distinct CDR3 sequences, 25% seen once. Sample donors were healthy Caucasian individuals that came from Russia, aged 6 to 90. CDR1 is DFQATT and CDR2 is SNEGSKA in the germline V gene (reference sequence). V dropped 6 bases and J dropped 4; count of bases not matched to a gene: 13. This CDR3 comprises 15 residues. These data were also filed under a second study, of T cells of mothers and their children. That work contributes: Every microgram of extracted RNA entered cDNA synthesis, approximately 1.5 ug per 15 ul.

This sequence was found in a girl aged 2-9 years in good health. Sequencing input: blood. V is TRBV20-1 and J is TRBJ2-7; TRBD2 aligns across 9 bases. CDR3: CSARTGTSPKYEQYF. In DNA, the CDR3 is TGCAGTGCCCGGACCGGGACTAGCCCAAAGTACGAGCAGTACTTC.